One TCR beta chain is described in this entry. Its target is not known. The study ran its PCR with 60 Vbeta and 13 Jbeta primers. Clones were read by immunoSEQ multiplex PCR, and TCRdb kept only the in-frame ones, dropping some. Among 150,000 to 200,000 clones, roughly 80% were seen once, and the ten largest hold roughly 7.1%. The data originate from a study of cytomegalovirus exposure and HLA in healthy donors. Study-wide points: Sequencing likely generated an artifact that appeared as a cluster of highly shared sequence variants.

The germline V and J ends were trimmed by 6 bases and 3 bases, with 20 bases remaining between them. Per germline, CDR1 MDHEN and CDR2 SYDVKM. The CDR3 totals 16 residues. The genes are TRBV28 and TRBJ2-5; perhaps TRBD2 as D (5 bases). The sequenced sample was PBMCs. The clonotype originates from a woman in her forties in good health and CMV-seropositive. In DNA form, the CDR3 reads TGTGCCAGCAGCCCCGGGCCCGCCCGGAGGAAAGAGACCCAGTACTTC. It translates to CASSPGPARRKETQYF. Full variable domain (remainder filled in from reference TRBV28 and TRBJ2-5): DVKVTQSSRYLVKRTGEKVFLECVQDMDHENMFWYRQDPGLGLRLIYFSYDVKMKEKGDIPEGYSVSREKKERFSLILESASTNQTSMYLCASSPGPARRKETQYFGPGTRLLVL.